These 11 T cell receptor beta chains were sequenced from one sample in a study of T cells in Graves' hyperthyroidism and ophthalmopathy. RNA transcripts were the template for amplifying TCR beta CDR3 regions. The HTBI set primed first-round TCR CDR3 RT-PCR. One entry per CDR3 protein results from TCRdb running MiXCR on the multiplex PCR reads. The table includes hundreds of thousands of distinct CDR3 sequences, 11% to 15% detected once. Sequenced sample: blood. Every receptor here comes from a middle-aged woman with Graves' hyperthyroidism.

This clonotype was seen repeatedly, ten times or more. V and J are TRBV19 and TRBJ2-2; 14 bases match TRBD2. Germline assignment: CDR1 LNHDA and CDR2 SQIVND (reference sequence). The CDR3 contains 16 residues. Germline trimming cut 4 bases from V and 6 bases from J; bases unmatched to any gene: 4. For the CDR3, the DNA is TGTGCCAGTAGTAGGGGACTAGCGGGAGCGCCCGGGGAGCTGTTTTTT. Protein: CASSRGLAGAPGELFF.

This clonotype was picked up many times. The gene calls are TRBV27 and TRBJ2-7, with 8 nucleotides matching TRBD1. The trim removed 9 bases at V and 6 bases at J, leaving 16 bases unmatched. The CDR3 totals 15 residues. The germline V gene has CDR1 MNHEY and CDR2 SMNVEV (reference sequence). The CDR3 protein is CASRTGTGSTREQYF. In DNA form, the CDR3 reads TGTGCCAGTCGGACAGGGACGGGGTCAACCCGCGAGCAGTACTTC.

The chain joins TRBV9 to TRBJ1-3, with a tentative D call TRBD1 (6 bases). Germline CDR1 SGDLS, CDR2 YYNGEE. The CDR3 has 14 residues. Trimming pared 4 bases from V and 8 bases from J, leaving 16 bases between. The CDR3 region is CASSPQGGIDTIYF. In DNA, the CDR3 is TGTGCCAGCAGCCCCCAAGGGGGAATCGACACCATATATTTT.

On this clonotype: A much larger clone differs by one base, so this may be a read error. This sequence joins TRBV20-1 and TRBJ2-7; 8 bases are shared with TRBD2. Germline V gene lookup returns CDR1 DFQATT and CDR2 SNEGSKA (reference sequence). The CDR3 is 12 amino acids. In nucleotides, the CDR3 is TGCAGTGCTAGGGGACTAGGCTACGAGGAGTACTTC. It yields the protein CSARGLGYEEYF.

This clonotype was picked up many times. The chain uses TRBV6-1 and TRBJ1-1, with 9 bases aligning to TRBD1. The germline gives CDR1 MNHNS, CDR2 SASEGT. With V trimmed by 7 bases and J by 4 bases, 7 bases remained unmatched. This CDR3 is built from 14 residues. CDR3 nucleotide sequence: TGTGCCAGCACTCGGGACAGGGCAACCACTGAAGCTTTCTTT. Its protein is CASTRDRATTEAFF.

This clonotype was picked up many times. This chain joins TRBV7-3 and TRBJ2-2; 8 bases match TRBD1. V was pared by 2 bases and J by 4 bases, with 6 bases of the junction left unmatched. This CDR3 comprises 16 residues. Germline CDR1 and CDR2: SGHTA and FQGTGA. The CDR3 protein is CASSLPSTGVTGELFF. The CDR3 coding sequence is TGTGCCAGCAGCTTACCTTCGACAGGGGTCACCGGGGAGCTGTTTTTT.

This clonotype has at least ten counts. The chain is built from TRBV20-1 and TRBJ1-1; D gene uncertain. Germline V CDR1 and CDR2: DFQATT, SNEGSKA (reference sequence). This CDR3 contains 12 residues. V lost 1 base to trimming and J lost 7 bases, with 10 bases between them. Here the CDR3 reads CSARVLEIEAFF. Here the CDR3 DNA reads TGCAGTGCTAGAGTTCTCGAGATTGAAGCTTTCTTT.

This clonotype appeared many times. V and J are TRBV28 and TRBJ1-2; D might be TRBD1 (5 bases). With 6 bases removed from V and 5 bases from J, the gap between germline ends came to 10 bases. Germline V gene data show CDR1 as MDHEN and CDR2 as SYDVKM. The CDR3 contains 12 residues. CDR3 sequence: CASSLTGYGYTF. DNA of the CDR3: TGTGCCAGCAGCCTAACAGGTTATGGCTACACCTTC.

This clonotype was seen at least ten times. The rearrangement uses TRBV7-2 and TRBJ1-2; 9 positions agree with TRBD1. CDR3 length: 15 amino acids. V trimming: 5 bases; J trimming: 2 bases; junction bases outside the gene matches: 6. The germline gives CDR1 SGHTA, CDR2 FQGNSA. The CDR3 protein is CASSPSGQGNYGYTF. CDR3 DNA: TGTGCCAGCAGCCCTTCCGGACAGGGGAACTATGGCTACACCTTC. Based on the CDR3 plus reference TRBV7-2 and TRBJ1-2, the full variable domain is GAGVSQSPSNKVTEKGKDVELRCDPISGHTALYWYRQSLGQGLEFLIYFQGNSAPDKSGLPSDRFSAERTGGSVSTLTIQRTQQEDSAVYLCASSPSGQGNYGYTFGSGTRLTVV.

This clonotype showed up many times. The CDR3 DNA reads TGTGCCAGCAGCAGGAACACCGGGGAGCTGTTTTTT. Translated, it gives CASSRNTGELFF. The rearrangement uses TRBV2 and TRBJ2-2, with D unclear. The CDR3 spans 12 residues. Trimming cost V 6 bases and J 1 base, with 3 bases left between them. The germline CDR1 and CDR2 sequences are SNHLY and FYNNEI.

This clonotype was picked up a small number of times. The CDR3 loop is CASSYPPGTGMSQPQHF. The CDR3 DNA reads as TGTGCCAGCAGTTACCCCCCAGGTACAGGGATGAGTCAGCCCCAGCATTTT. The chain is built from TRBV6-5 and TRBJ1-5; possibly TRBD1 for D (6 bases). CDR1 MNHEY and CDR2 SVGAGI come from the germline V gene. This CDR3 contains 17 residues. Trimming took 2 bases from V and 6 from J, leaving 20 bases between them.